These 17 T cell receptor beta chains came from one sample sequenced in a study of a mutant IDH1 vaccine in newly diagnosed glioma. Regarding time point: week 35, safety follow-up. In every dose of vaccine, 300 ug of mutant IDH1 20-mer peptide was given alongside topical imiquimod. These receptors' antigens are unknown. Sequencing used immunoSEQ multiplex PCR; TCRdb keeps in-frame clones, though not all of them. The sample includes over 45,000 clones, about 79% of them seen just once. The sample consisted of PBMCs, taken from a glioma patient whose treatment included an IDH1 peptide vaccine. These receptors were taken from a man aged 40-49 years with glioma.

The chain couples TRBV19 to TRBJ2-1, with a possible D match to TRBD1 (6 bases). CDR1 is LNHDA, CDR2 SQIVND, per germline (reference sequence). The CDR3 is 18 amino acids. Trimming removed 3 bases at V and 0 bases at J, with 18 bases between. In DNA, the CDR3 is TGTGCCAGTAGTATGAAGCCCCGGGACACAGGCTCCTACAATGAGCAGTTCTTC. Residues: CASSMKPRDTGSYNEQFF.

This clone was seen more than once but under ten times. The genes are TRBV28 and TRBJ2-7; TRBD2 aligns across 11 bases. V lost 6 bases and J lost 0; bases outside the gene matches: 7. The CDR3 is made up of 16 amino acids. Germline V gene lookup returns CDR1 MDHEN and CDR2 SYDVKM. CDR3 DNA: TGTGCCAGCAGCACAGCCGGGACTAGCGGCTCCTACGAGCAGTACTTC. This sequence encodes CASSTAGTSGSYEQYF.

The CDR3 is CASSTGGGYQETQYF. The DNA of the CDR3 is TGCGCCAGCAGCACCGGAGGGGGGTACCAAGAGACCCAGTACTTC. The rearrangement joins TRBV5-1 to TRBJ2-5; D tentatively reads TRBD1 or TRBD2 (6 bases each). CDR3 length: 15 amino acids. Germline CDR1 and CDR2: SGHRS and YFSETQ. V was shortened by 4 bases and J by 0 bases, with 13 bases between the two germline ends.

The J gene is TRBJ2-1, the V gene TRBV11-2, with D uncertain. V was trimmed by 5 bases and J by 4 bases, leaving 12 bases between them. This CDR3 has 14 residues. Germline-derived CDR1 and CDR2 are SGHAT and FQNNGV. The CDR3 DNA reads TGTGCCAGCAGCCGACTGGGGTTTTACAATGAGCAGTTCTTC. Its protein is CASSRLGFYNEQFF.

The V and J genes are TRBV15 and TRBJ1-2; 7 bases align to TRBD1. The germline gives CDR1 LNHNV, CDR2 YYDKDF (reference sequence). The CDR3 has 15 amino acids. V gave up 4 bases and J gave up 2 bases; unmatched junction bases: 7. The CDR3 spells CATSNGDSYNYGYTF. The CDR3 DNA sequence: TGTGCCACCAGCAATGGGGACAGCTACAACTATGGCTACACCTTC.

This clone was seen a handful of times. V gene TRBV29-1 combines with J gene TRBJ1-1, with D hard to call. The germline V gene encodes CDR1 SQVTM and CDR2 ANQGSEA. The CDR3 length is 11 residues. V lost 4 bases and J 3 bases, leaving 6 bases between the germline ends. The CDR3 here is CSVGRDTEAFF. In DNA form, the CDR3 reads TGCAGCGTTGGAAGGGACACTGAAGCTTTCTTT.

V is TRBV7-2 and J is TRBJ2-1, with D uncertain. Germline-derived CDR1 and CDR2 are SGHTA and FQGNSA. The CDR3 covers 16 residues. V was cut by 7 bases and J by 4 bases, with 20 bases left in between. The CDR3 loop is CASNHPASHPYNEQFF. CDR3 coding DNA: TGTGCCAGCAACCACCCAGCGTCACATCCTTACAATGAGCAGTTCTTC.

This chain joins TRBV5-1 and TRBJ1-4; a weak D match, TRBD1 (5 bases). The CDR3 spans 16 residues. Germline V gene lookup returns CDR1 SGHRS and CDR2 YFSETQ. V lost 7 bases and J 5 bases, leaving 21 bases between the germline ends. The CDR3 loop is CASALNQWGGNEKLFF. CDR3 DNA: TGCGCCAGCGCCCTCAACCAATGGGGGGGGAATGAAAAACTGTTTTTT.

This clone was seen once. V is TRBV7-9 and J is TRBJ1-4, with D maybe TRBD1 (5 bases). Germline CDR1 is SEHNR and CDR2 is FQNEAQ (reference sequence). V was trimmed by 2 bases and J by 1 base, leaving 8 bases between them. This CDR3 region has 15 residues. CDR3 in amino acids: CASSLLGGTNEKLFF. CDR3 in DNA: TGTGCCAGCAGCTTATTGGGGGGAACTAATGAAAAACTGTTTTTT. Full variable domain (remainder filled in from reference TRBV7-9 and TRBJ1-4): DTGVSQNPRHKITKRGQNVTFRCDPISEHNRLYWYRQTLGQGPEFLTYFQNEAQLEKSRLLSDRFSAERPKGSFSTLEIQRTEQGDSAMYLCASSLLGGTNEKLFFGSGTQLSVL.

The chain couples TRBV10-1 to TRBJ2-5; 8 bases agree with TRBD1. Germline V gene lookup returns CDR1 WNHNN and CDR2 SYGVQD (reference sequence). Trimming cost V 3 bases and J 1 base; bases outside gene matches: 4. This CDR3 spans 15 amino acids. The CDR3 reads CASSDYRGAQETQYF. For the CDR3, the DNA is TGCGCCAGCAGTGACTACAGGGGGGCCCAAGAGACCCAGTACTTC.

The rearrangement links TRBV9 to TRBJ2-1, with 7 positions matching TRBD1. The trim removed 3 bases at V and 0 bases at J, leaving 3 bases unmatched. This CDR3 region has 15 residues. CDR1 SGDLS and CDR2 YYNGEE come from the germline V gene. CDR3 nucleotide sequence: TGTGCCAGCAGCGACCCAGGGGGCTCCTACAATGAGCAGTTCTTC. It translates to CASSDPGGSYNEQFF.

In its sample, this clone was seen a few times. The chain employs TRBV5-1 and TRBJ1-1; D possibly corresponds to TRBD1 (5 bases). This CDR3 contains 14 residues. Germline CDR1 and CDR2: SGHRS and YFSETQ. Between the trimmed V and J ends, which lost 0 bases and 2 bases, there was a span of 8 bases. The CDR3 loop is CASSLGTHNTEAFF. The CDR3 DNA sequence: TGCGCCAGCAGCTTGGGGACACACAACACTGAAGCTTTCTTT. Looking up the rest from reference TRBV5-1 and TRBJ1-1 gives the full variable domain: KAGVTQTPRYLIKTRGQQVTLSCSPISGHRSVSWYQQTPGQGLQFLFEYFSETQRNKGNFPGRFSGRQFSNSRSEMNVSTLELGDSALYLCASSLGTHNTEAFFGQGTRLTVV.

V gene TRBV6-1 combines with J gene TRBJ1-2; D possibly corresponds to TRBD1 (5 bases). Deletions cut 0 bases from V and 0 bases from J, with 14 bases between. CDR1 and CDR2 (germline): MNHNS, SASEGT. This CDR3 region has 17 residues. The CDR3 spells CASSEARGGRANYGYTF. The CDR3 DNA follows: TGTGCCAGCAGTGAAGCGCGTGGGGGGAGAGCTAACTATGGCTACACCTTC.

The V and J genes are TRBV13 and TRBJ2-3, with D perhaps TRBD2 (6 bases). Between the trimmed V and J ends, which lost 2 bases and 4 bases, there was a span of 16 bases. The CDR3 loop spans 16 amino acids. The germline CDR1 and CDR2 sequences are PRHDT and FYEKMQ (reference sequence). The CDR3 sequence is CASSLRTNPQPDTQYF. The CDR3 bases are TGTGCCAGCAGCTTACGGACTAACCCTCAACCAGATACGCAGTATTTT.

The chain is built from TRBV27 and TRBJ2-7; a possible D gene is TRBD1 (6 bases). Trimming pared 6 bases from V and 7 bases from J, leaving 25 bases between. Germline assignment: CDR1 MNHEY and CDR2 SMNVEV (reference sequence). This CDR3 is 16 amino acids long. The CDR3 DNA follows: TGTGCCAGCAGCCCCGCCGGGACACTATCCCAGGAGGAGCAGTACTTC. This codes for CASSPAGTLSQEEQYF.

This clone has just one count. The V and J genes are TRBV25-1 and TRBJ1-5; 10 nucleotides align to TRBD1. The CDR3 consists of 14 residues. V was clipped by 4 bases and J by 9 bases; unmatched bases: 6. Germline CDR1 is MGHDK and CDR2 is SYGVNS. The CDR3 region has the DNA TGTGCCAGCAGTGCAAGACAGGGGGCAGGGCCCCAGCATTTT. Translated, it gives CASSARQGAGPQHF.

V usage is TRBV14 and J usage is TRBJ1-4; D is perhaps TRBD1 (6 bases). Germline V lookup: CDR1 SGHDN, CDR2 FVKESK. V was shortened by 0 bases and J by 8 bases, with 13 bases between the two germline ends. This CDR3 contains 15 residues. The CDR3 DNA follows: TGTGCCAGCAGCCAAGAACAGGGCCCGGGGGAAAAACTGTTTTTT. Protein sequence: CASSQEQGPGEKLFF.